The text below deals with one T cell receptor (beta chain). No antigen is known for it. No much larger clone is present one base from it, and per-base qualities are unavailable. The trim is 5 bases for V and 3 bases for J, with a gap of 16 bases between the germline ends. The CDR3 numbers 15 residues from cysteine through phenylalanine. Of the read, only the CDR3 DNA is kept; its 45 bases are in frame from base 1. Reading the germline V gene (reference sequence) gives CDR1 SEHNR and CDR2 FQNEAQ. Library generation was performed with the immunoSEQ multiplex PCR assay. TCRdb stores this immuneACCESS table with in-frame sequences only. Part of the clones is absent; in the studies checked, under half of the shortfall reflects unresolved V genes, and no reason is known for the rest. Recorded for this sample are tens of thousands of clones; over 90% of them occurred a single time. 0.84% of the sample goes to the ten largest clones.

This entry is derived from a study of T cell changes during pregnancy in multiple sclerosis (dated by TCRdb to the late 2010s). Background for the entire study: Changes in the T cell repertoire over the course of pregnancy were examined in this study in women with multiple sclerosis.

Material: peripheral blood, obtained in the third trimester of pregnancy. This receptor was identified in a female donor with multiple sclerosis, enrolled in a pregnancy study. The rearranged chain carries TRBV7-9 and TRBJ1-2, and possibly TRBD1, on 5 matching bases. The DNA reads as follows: TGTGCCAGCAGCACAACTCAGGGTTATGACTATGGCTACACCTTC. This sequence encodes CASSTTQGYDYGYTF. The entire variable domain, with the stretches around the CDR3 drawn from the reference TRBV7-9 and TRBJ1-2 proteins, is DTGVSQNPRHKITKRGQNVTFRCDPISEHNRLYWYRQTLGQGPEFLTYFQNEAQLEKSRLLSDRFSAERPKGSFSTLEIQRTEQGDSAMYLCASSTTQGYDYGYTFGSGTRLTVV.